Below, 2 T cell receptor beta chains from the same sample are listed, as sequenced in a study of blood T cell repertoires in COVID-19. The assay was immunoSEQ multiplex PCR, and TCRdb's table has in-frame clones only and misses some. Of 350,000 to 550,000 clones in the sample, 87% were seen once. What was sequenced was PBMCs or T cells enriched from blood (not recorded which). The receptors here all came from a young woman with acute COVID-19.

This clone was picked up a small number of times. The chain couples TRBV2 to TRBJ1-1; 8 positions agree with TRBD1. The CDR3 has 14 residues. The V gene's germline CDR1 is SNHLY and CDR2 FYNNEI. V shed 5 bases and J 5 bases; nucleotides not matched to a gene: 7. CDR3 DNA sequence: TGTGCCAGCAGTCAGGGACAGGTGAGGACTGAAGCTTTCTTT. Its protein product is CASSQGQVRTEAFF.

The table lists this clone with a count of one. The chain carries TRBV5-4 and TRBJ1-3; D is unresolved. This CDR3 spans 14 amino acids. Deletions cut 4 bases from V and 8 bases from J, with 16 bases between. Germline values: CDR1 SGHNT, CDR2 YYREEE (reference sequence). Here the CDR3 reads CASSLIGLRDTIYF. CDR3 DNA sequence: TGTGCCAGCAGCCTCATCGGACTGAGGGACACCATATATTTT.